This T cell receptor (beta chain) came from a study of T-cell memory formation after mild COVID-19. Deletions cut 1 base from V and 0 bases from J, with 8 bases between. This CDR3 contains 15 residues. Germline lookup yields CDR1 SGHRS and CDR2 YFSETQ. This clonotype was counted between two and nine times. TCRdb reprocessed the 5' RACE reads via MiXCR and lists one record per CDR3 protein. The sample records approximately 300,000 distinct CDR3 sequences, approximately 19% being singletons. The chain uses TRBV5-1 and TRBJ2-1; no clear D. The sequence derives from a man between 18 and 29 years old who had mild COVID-19 (a few samples of this study predate the infection). Cell type and time point are not known. Source material: PBMCs or a T cell subset sorted from them (not recorded which). The CDR3 DNA reads TGCGCCAGCAGCTTGTATCTTAGCTCCTACAATGAGCAGTTCTTC. Protein: CASSLYLSSYNEQFF.